This T cell receptor (beta chain) is from a study of glioma-infiltrating T cells. Study outcomes and limitations: CDR3 overlap between tissue and blood was very small. Gliomas, especially low-grade, showed above-expected tissue-blood divergence; non-neoplastic patients showed below.

This clonotype was found many times. The antigen is undetermined. The V gene lost 8 bases and the J gene lost 3 bases, with 11 bases spanning the gap. This CDR3 spans 14 amino acids. Looked up from germline, CDR1 is MNHEY and CDR2 is SVGEGT. Amplification of TCR alpha and beta CDR3 regions from RNA used iRepertoire nested multiplex PCR. From the multiplex PCR reads, TCRdb called clonotypes with MiXCR, one entry per CDR3 protein. The table records 100,000 to 150,000 distinct CDR3 sequences, around a quarter of them present only once. Source material: glioma tissue, nonneoplastic brain tissue, or PBMCs (not recorded which). The receptor was isolated from a human donor with low-grade glioma or glioblastoma, undergoing nonglioma brain surgery, or in good health (not recorded which). The chain employs TRBV6-2 or TRBV6-3 and TRBJ1-6; no clear D gene. CDR3 sequence (DNA): TGTGCCAGCGCACGGGCGGGCTATAATTCACCCCTCCACTTT. Translation: CASARAGYNSPLHF.